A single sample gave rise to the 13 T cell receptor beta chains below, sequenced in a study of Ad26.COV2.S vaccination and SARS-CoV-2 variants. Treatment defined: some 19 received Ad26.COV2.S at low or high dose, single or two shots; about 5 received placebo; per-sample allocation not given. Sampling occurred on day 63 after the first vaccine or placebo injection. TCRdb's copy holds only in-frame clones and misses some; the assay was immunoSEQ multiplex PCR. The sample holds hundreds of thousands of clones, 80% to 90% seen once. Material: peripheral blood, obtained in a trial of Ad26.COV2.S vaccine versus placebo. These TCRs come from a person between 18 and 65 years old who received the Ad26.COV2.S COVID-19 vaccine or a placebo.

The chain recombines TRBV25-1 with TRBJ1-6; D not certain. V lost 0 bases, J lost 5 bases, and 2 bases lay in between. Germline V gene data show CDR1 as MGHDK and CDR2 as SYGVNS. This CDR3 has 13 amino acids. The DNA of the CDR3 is TGTGCCAGCAGTGAATACGATAATTCACCCCTCCACTTT. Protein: CASSEYDNSPLHF.

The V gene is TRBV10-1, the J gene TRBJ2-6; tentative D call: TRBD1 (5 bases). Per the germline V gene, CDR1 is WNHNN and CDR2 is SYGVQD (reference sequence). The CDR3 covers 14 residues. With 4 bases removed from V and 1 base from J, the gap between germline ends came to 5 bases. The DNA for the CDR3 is TGCGCCAGCAGTGCAGGGTCTGGGGCCAACGTCCTGACTTTC. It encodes CASSAGSGANVLTF.

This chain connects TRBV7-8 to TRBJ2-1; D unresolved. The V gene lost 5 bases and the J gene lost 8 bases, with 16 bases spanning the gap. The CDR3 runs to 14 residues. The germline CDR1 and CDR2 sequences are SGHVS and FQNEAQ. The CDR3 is CASSARLEWDEQFF. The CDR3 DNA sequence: TGTGCCAGCAGCGCTAGACTGGAATGGGATGAGCAGTTCTTC.

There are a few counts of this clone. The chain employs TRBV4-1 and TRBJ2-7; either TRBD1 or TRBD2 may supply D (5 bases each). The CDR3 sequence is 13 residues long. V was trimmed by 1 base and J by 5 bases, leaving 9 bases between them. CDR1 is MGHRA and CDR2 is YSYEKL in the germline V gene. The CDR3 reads CASSQVLGDEQYF. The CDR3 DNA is TGCGCCAGCAGCCAAGTTCTGGGGGACGAGCAGTACTTC.

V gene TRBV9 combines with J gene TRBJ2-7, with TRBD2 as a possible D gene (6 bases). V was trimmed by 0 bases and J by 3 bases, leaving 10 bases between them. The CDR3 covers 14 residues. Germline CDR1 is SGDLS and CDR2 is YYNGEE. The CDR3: CASSVGQTSYEQYF. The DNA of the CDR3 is TGTGCCAGCAGCGTAGGACAGACTAGCTACGAGCAGTACTTC.

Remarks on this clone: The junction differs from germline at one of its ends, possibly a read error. CDR3 amino acids: CASSPSPGQGNFGYTF. The CDR3 DNA sequence: TGTGCCAGCAGCCCAAGCCCGGGACAGGGGAACTTTGGCTACACCTTC. The V call is TRBV5-4, the J call TRBJ1-2; TRBD1 aligns across 10 bases. The CDR3 is 16 amino acids. Germline V gene data show CDR1 as SGHNT and CDR2 as YYREEE (reference sequence).

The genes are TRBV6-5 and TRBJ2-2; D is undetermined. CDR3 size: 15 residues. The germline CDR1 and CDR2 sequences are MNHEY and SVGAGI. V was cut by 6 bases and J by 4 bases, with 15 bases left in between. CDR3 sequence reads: CASRVLPDLTGELFF. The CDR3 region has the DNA TGTGCCAGCAGAGTATTACCGGACCTCACCGGGGAGCTGTTTTTT.

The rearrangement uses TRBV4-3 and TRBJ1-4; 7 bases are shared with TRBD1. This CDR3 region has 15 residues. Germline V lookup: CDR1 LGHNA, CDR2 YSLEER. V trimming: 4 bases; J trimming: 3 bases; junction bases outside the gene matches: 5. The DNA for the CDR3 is TGCGCCAGCAGCCGCAACAGGGGATCTAATGAAAAACTGTTTTTT. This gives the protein CASSRNRGSNEKLFF.

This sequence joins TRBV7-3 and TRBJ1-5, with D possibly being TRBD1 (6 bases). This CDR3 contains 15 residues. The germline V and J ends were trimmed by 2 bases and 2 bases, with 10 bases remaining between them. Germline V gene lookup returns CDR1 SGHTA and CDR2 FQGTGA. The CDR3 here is CASSLGRGRNQPQHF. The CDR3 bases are TGTGCCAGCAGCTTAGGCAGGGGTCGCAATCAGCCCCAGCATTTT.

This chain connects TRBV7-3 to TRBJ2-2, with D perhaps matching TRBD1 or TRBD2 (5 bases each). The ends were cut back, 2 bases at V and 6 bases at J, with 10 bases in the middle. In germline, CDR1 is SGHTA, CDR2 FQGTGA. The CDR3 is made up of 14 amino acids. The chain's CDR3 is CASSLFRDAGELFF. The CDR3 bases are TGTGCCAGCAGCTTATTCAGGGACGCCGGGGAGCTGTTTTTT.

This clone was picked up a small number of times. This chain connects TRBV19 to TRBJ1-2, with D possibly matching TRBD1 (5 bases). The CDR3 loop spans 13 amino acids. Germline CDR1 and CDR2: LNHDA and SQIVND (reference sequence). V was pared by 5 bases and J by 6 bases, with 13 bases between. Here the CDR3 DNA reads TGTGCCAGTAGTCCTAAAGGGGATAATGGCTACACCTTC. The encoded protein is CASSPKGDNGYTF.

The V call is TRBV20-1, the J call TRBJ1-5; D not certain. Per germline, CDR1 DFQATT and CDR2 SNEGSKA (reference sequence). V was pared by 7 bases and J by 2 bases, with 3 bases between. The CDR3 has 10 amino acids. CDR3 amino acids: CSVGNQPQHF. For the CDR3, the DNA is TGCAGTGTTGGCAATCAGCCCCAGCATTTT.

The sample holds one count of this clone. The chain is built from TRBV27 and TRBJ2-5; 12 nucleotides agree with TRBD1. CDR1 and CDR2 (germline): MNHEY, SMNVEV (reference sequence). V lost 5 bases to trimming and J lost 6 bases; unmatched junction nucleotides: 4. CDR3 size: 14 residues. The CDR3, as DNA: TGTGCCAGCAGTACCGGGACAGGGGGCAAGACCCAGTACTTC. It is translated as CASSTGTGGKTQYF.